These 29 T cell receptor beta chains originate from one sample sequenced in a study of blood T cell repertoires in COVID-19. Data came from immunoSEQ multiplex PCR; TCRdb stores just in-frame clones and leaves some out. The sample has about 140,000 clones, around 88% seen once; the top ten hold 5%. Sequencing was performed on peripheral blood. These receptors were taken from a human donor in a cohort sampled during active COVID-19.

The rearrangement joins TRBV27 to TRBJ1-2; D is undetermined. V dropped 1 base and J dropped 7 bases, with 13 bases sitting between them. From germline, CDR1 is MNHEY and CDR2 SMNVEV (reference sequence). The CDR3 is made up of 14 amino acids. CDR3 loop: CASSLYPGVFGYTF. For the CDR3, the DNA is TGTGCCAGCAGTTTATATCCGGGAGTTTTTGGCTACACCTTC.

The J gene is TRBJ1-2, the V gene TRBV10-3; no definite D call. The CDR3 has 14 amino acids. In germline, CDR1 is ENHRY, CDR2 SYGVKD. Trimming left V 5 bases short and J 2 bases short, with 12 bases between. DNA of the CDR3: TGTGCCATCAGTTCTGGGCAAATCAACTATGGCTACACCTTC. Its protein is CAISSGQINYGYTF.

The chain recombines TRBV7-8 with TRBJ1-4; D not certain. The CDR3 has 12 residues. The germline gives CDR1 SGHVS, CDR2 FQNEAQ. V lost 5 bases to trimming and J lost 5 bases, with 6 bases between them. CDR3 amino acids: CASSPMNEKLFF. CDR3 nucleotide sequence: TGTGCCAGCAGCCCAATGAATGAAAAACTGTTTTTT.

The chain has TRBV9 and TRBJ2-1; 10 bases are shared with TRBD1. The V and J ends lost 0 bases and 4 bases, in that order; junction bases with no gene match: 4. The germline V gene encodes CDR1 SGDLS and CDR2 YYNGEE. The CDR3 runs to 16 residues. DNA for the CDR3: TGTGCCAGCAGCGTAGGGCGGGGACAGGGGTACAATGAGCAGTTCTTC. Encoded protein: CASSVGRGQGYNEQFF.

V usage is TRBV27 and J usage is TRBJ1-1, with TRBD1 as a possible D gene (5 bases). V lost 6 bases and J 4 bases, leaving 18 bases between the germline ends. This CDR3 region has 15 residues. Germline loops: CDR1 MNHEY, CDR2 SMNVEV (reference sequence). The CDR3 protein is CASRRAGIVGTEAFF. CDR3 in DNA: TGTGCCAGCAGGAGAGCAGGGATAGTCGGCACTGAAGCTTTCTTT.

The chain joins TRBV5-4 to TRBJ1-2; 7 bases are shared with TRBD1. The CDR3 spans 13 residues. Germline CDR1 reads SGHNT; CDR2 reads YYREEE (reference sequence). V lost 5 bases and J lost 5; bases outside the gene matches: 6. Written as DNA, the CDR3 is TGTGCCAGCAGTACGGGACAGCGATATGGCTACACCTTC. Its protein product is CASSTGQRYGYTF.

This chain joins TRBV18 and TRBJ2-2; tentative D call: TRBD1 (5 bases). The germline V gene encodes CDR1 KGHSH and CDR2 LQKENI. The CDR3 totals 15 residues. The germline V and J ends were trimmed by 3 bases and 1 base, with 9 bases remaining between them. CDR3 DNA sequence: TGTGCCAGCTCACCGGCAGGGATGAACACCGGGGAGCTGTTTTTT. Amino acid sequence: CASSPAGMNTGELFF. The entire variable domain, with the rest obtained from reference TRBV18 and TRBJ2-2, is as follows: NAGVMQNPRHLVRRRGQEARLRCSPMKGHSHVYWYRQLPEEGLKFMVYLQKENIIDESGMPKERFSAEFPKEGPSILRIQQVVRGDSAAYFCASSPAGMNTGELFFGEGSRLTVL.

This clone has only one observation. The rearrangement joins TRBV28 to TRBJ1-5; 9 bases fit TRBD1. The CDR3 runs to 18 residues. The ends lost 0 bases at V and 2 bases at J; junction bases unmatched: 8. Germline-derived CDR1 and CDR2 are MDHEN and SYDVKM. CDR3 region: CASSLWSGQGTGNQPQHF. The CDR3 nucleotides are TGTGCCAGCAGTTTATGGTCGGGACAGGGAACTGGCAATCAGCCCCAGCATTTT.

V usage is TRBV28 and J usage is TRBJ1-3, with D unclear. The V gene's germline CDR1 is MDHEN and CDR2 SYDVKM. The length of the CDR3 is 14 residues. The V end lost 2 bases, the J end lost 0 bases, and 5 bases lay between the germline ends. The CDR3 nucleotides read TGTGCCAGCAGTTTAACACACTCTGGAAACACCATATATTTT. This codes for CASSLTHSGNTIYF.

V usage is TRBV18 and J usage is TRBJ1-5, with D unresolved. The CDR3 is 14 residues long. Trimming pared 2 bases from V and 4 bases from J, leaving 9 bases between. Looked up from germline, CDR1 is KGHSH and CDR2 is LQKENI. The CDR3 sequence: CASSPSPYNQPQHF. CDR3 DNA sequence: TGTGCCAGCTCACCAAGTCCCTATAATCAGCCCCAGCATTTT.

The CDR3 coding sequence is TGCGCCAGCAGCCAAGTACAGGGGGGGAAACTGTTTTTT. Amino acids: CASSQVQGGKLFF. The chain couples TRBV4-3 to TRBJ1-4; 8 nucleotides align to TRBD1. J was trimmed by 11 bases and V by 1 base; bases with no gene match: 3. This CDR3 region has 13 residues. Germline V gene lookup returns CDR1 LGHNA and CDR2 YSLEER.

A word on this clone: Within the sample, other DNA sequences also encode this same CDR3. The V and J genes are TRBV4-3 and TRBJ2-7; TRBD1 aligns across 9 bases. The CDR3 runs 14 residues. V lost 3 bases to trimming and J lost 0 bases; unmatched junction nucleotides: 0. Germline CDR1 and CDR2: LGHNA and YSLEER. The CDR3 nucleotides read TGCGCCAGCAGCCAGGACAGGGGCTCCTACGAGCAGTACTTC. Its protein product is CASSQDRGSYEQYF.

This clone appeared once. Other nucleotide sequences in the sample specify the same CDR3. The gene calls are TRBV7-3 and TRBJ2-1; D perhaps matches TRBD1 (5 bases). The CDR3 is 15 residues long. Germline V gene sequence: CDR1 SGHTA, CDR2 FQGTGA. The V and J ends lost 9 bases and 2 bases respectively, with 17 bases between them. The CDR3 loop reads CASSPRQGTYNEQFF. Here the CDR3 DNA reads TGTGCCAGTAGCCCACGTCAGGGTACCTACAATGAGCAGTTCTTC. The complete variable domain, with remaining parts taken from reference TRBV7-3 and TRBJ2-1, reads GAGVSQTPSNKVTEKGKYVELRCDPISGHTALYWYRQSLGQGPEFLIYFQGTGAADDSGLPNDRFFAVRPEGSVSTLKIQRTERGDSAVYLCASSPRQGTYNEQFFGPGTRLTVL.

The chain recombines TRBV29-1 with TRBJ1-3; D remains unclear. CDR1 and CDR2 from the germline V gene are SQVTM and ANQGSEA. This CDR3 is built from 13 residues. With 6 bases removed from V and 0 bases from J, the gap between germline ends came to 9 bases. CDR3 residues: CSVIGGSGNTIYF. In DNA, the CDR3 is TGCAGCGTCATTGGAGGCTCTGGAAACACCATATATTTT.

V is TRBV6-5 and J is TRBJ2-7; 9 nucleotides agree with TRBD2. The V gene's germline CDR1 is MNHEY and CDR2 SVGAGI. This CDR3 comprises 15 residues. Trimming took 11 bases from V and 5 from J; bases not matched to a gene: 16. The CDR3 nucleotides read TGTGCCGCCCGAGCGGGGGGATCGGTTTCCCACGAGCAGTACTTC. It encodes CAARAGGSVSHEQYF.

The V and J genes are TRBV5-8 and TRBJ2-5; the match to TRBD1 covers 7 bases. Germline trimming cut 2 bases from V and 4 bases from J; bases unmatched to any gene: 11. Per the germline V gene, CDR1 is SGHTS and CDR2 is YDEGEE. The CDR3 contains 16 residues. The CDR3 loop reads CASSLLTLQGTETQYF. The CDR3 bases are TGTGCCAGCAGCTTACTTACGCTACAGGGGACAGAGACCCAGTACTTC.

This chain links TRBV7-9 with TRBJ1-1; D is ambiguous. Trimming pared 6 bases from V and 6 bases from J, leaving 17 bases between. The CDR3 extends over 14 amino acids. The germline V gene has CDR1 SEHNR and CDR2 FQNEAQ (reference sequence). The CDR3 DNA follows: TGTGCCAGCAGTCCCCGGGTGGGAGCTTCTGAAGCTTTCTTT. Its translation is CASSPRVGASEAFF.

This chain connects TRBV30 to TRBJ2-7; the match to TRBD2 covers 10 bases. Looked up from germline, CDR1 is GTSNPN and CDR2 is SVGIG (reference sequence). This CDR3 comprises 16 residues. V was clipped by 5 bases and J by 3 bases; unmatched bases: 13. CDR3 residues: CAWGTYSTSGFYEQYF. CDR3 sequence (DNA): TGTGCCTGGGGGACATACTCGACTAGCGGGTTCTACGAGCAGTACTTC. Based on the CDR3 plus reference TRBV30 and TRBJ2-7, the full variable domain is SQTIHQWPATLVQPVGSPLSLECTVEGTSNPNLYWYRQAAGRGLQLLFYSVGIGQISSEVPQNLSASRPQDRQFILSSKKLLLSDSGFYLCAWGTYSTSGFYEQYFGPGTRLTVT.

This clone was recorded only once. V usage is TRBV4-3 and J usage is TRBJ1-2; TRBD1 might be the D (6 bases). This CDR3 region has 16 residues. The germline V gene has CDR1 LGHNA and CDR2 YSLEER. Trimming removed 2 bases from V and 0 bases from J, with 13 bases in between. This CDR3 reads CASSQMTGEANYGYTF. Here the CDR3 DNA reads TGCGCCAGCAGCCAAATGACAGGAGAAGCTAACTATGGCTACACCTTC.

The chain has TRBV3-1 (or the pseudogene TRBV3-2) and TRBJ1-5; no reliable D call. This CDR3 is built from 14 residues. Looked up from germline, CDR1 is LGHDT and CDR2 is YNNKEL (reference sequence). V gave up 1 base and J gave up 6 bases, with 10 bases separating them. The CDR3 protein is CASSQVPEAQPQHF. CDR3 in DNA: TGTGCCAGCAGCCAAGTTCCGGAGGCTCAGCCCCAGCATTTT.

The rearrangement joins TRBV7-3 to TRBJ2-7; the match to TRBD2 covers 7 bases. The CDR3 is 15 amino acids. The ends lost 2 bases at V and 2 bases at J; junction bases unmatched: 6. Germline loops: CDR1 SGHTA, CDR2 FQGTGA. DNA for the CDR3: TGTGCCAGCAGCTTAGGGCTAGCGGAGACCTACGAGCAGTACTTC. It specifies CASSLGLAETYEQYF.

The V gene is TRBV7-9, the J gene TRBJ2-5, with a possible D match to TRBD1 (6 bases). CDR1 and CDR2 from the germline V gene are SEHNR and FQNEAQ (reference sequence). V was pared by 1 base and J by 1 base, with 13 bases between. The CDR3 consists of 16 residues. The DNA for the CDR3 is TGTGCCAGCAGCTTAGGACTGGGGACAATCCAAGAGACCCAGTACTTC. As protein: CASSLGLGTIQETQYF.

J is TRBJ1-2 and V is TRBV2; D gene ambiguous. V shed 5 bases and J shed 4 bases, with 11 bases lying between them. The CDR3 covers 13 residues. Germline V gene sequence: CDR1 SNHLY, CDR2 FYNNEI. The DNA for the CDR3 is TGTGCCAGCAGTATTCAACTTTCCTATGGCTACACCTTC. Amino acids: CASSIQLSYGYTF.

The chain carries TRBV5-4 and TRBJ1-3; weak D call: TRBD1 (6 bases). CDR3 length: 18 amino acids. Trimming shortened V by 0 bases and J by 0 bases, and 16 bases separated the two germline ends. Germline assignment: CDR1 SGHNT and CDR2 YYREEE (reference sequence). CDR3 DNA: TGTGCCAGCAGCTTGGCAGGGGCTTCCTTTTCCTCTGGAAACACCATATATTTT. This gives the protein CASSLAGASFSSGNTIYF. The whole variable domain, remainder taken from reference TRBV5-4 and TRBJ1-3, is ETGVTQSPTHLIKTRGQQVTLRCSSQSGHNTVSWYQQALGQGPQFIFQYYREEENGRGNFPPRFSGLQFPNYSSELNVNALELDDSALYLCASSLAGASFSSGNTIYFGEGSWLTVV.

The chain uses TRBV2 and TRBJ2-7; tentative D call: TRBD1 (6 bases). Germline V gene lookup returns CDR1 SNHLY and CDR2 FYNNEI. The V gene lost 6 bases and the J gene lost 0 bases, with 15 bases spanning the gap. The CDR3 loop spans 15 amino acids. This CDR3 reads CASSFRGYGSYEQYF. The CDR3 DNA sequence: TGTGCCAGCAGCTTCAGGGGTTACGGCTCCTACGAGCAGTACTTC. The full variable domain, with the rest looked up from reference TRBV2 and TRBJ2-7, is EPEVTQTPSHQVTQMGQEVILRCVPISNHLYFYWYRQILGQKVEFLVSFYNNEISEKSEIFDDQFSVERPDGSNFTLKIRSTKLEDSAMYFCASSFRGYGSYEQYFGPGTRLTVT.

This rearrangement joins TRBV2 to TRBJ1-1, with D perhaps matching TRBD1 (5 bases). This CDR3 is built from 14 residues. Trimming shortened V by 2 bases and J by 2 bases, and 9 bases separated the two germline ends. The V gene's germline CDR1 is SNHLY and CDR2 FYNNEI. DNA of the CDR3: TGTGCCAGCAGTGAACGGCAGGGTAACACTGAAGCTTTCTTT. It codes for CASSERQGNTEAFF.

As regards this clone: The identical CDR3 is also encoded by other nucleotide sequences in the sample. The chain combines TRBV12-3 or TRBV12-4 with TRBJ1-2; D not resolved. The CDR3 has 12 residues. V lost 3 bases and J 4 bases, leaving 6 bases between the germline ends. DNA for the CDR3: TGTGCCAGCAGTTTTGGGAGCTATGGCTACACCTTC. Residues: CASSFGSYGYTF.

Concerning this clone: Distinct nucleotide sequences in the sample also encode this CDR3. The chain has TRBV18 and TRBJ2-3; 11 bases match TRBD2. Germline V CDR1 and CDR2: KGHSH, LQKENI. Trimming cost V 1 base and J 0 bases; bases outside gene matches: 0. This CDR3 contains 16 residues. The CDR3: CASSPLAGGSTDTQYF. CDR3 sequence (DNA): TGTGCCAGCTCACCACTAGCGGGGGGGAGCACAGATACGCAGTATTTT.

J is TRBJ1-1 and V is TRBV2; 7 bases align to TRBD1. The germline V gene encodes CDR1 SNHLY and CDR2 FYNNEI. This CDR3 has 14 amino acids. The junction had 7 bases not matched to a gene; V was cut back by 6 bases and J by 3 bases. DNA of the CDR3: TGTGCCAGCAGGGTAGGACAGGCCGACACTGAAGCTTTCTTT. This gives the protein CASRVGQADTEAFF.